This T cell receptor beta chain came from a study of blood T cell repertoires in COVID-19. In the study overall: Both acute and convalescent COVID-19 samples were obtained from the United States, Italy and Spain. Sample material is recorded as cDNA or gDNA derived from T cells, B-cell-depleted T cells, or PBMCs.

CDR3 length: 17 residues. In the source study's methods: Amplified reference gene primers provided the basis for estimating nucleated cell counts. Profiling relied on immunoSEQ multiplex PCR, and the TCRdb table lists in-frame clones only, not all of them. V and J calls and clone size are copied from that table; D and trimming were computed from the DNA. The table lists hundreds of thousands of clones, around 88% of them singletons. The specimen sequenced was peripheral blood. This TCR came from a young woman who had recovered from COVID-19. This rearrangement joins TRBV21-1 to TRBJ2-7; the DNA was not compared with TRBD2, the D call given in the table. TRBV21-1 is noted as a pseudogene. The CDR3 DNA is TGTGCCAGCAGTGGGATATCAGGGACTAGCGGCCCGTACGAGCAGTACTTC. The encoded protein is CASSGISGTSGPYEQYF.